A single sample is the source of the 21 T cell receptor beta chains below, sequenced in a study of beta chain features in type 1 diabetes. No antigen has been identified for these receptors. Overall study findings and caveats: Across all four CD4+ subsets, people with type 1 diabetes showed modestly shorter TCRB CDR3s.

The sequenced template was cDNA made from the entire isolated RNA. The protocol was immunoSEQ multiplex PCR, while the TCRdb copy is restricted to in-frame clones and leaves out a portion. The repertoire holds hundreds of thousands of clones, around 9.3% seen once, with approximately 1% in the top ten. Material for sequencing was central memory CD4+ T cells from blood. The receptor source for this set is a man aged 25 to 40 with type 1 diabetes.

This clone occurred a few times. The CDR3 spells CASTLQAMGTGELFF. Here the CDR3 DNA reads TGTGCCAGCACCCTCCAGGCTATGGGGACCGGGGAGCTGTTTTTT. This chain joins TRBV2 and TRBJ2-2; D is uncertain. Trimming shortened V by 7 bases and J by 5 bases, and 17 bases separated the two germline ends. CDR3 length: 15 residues. The germline V gene encodes CDR1 SNHLY and CDR2 FYNNEI.

This clone qualifies as medium-sized. This same CDR3 is encoded by further DNA sequences in the sample. The chain couples TRBV7-9 to TRBJ2-6; D is undetermined. Germline V gene sequence: CDR1 SEHNR, CDR2 FQNEAQ (reference sequence). The CDR3 sequence is 15 residues long. V was clipped by 2 bases and J by 2 bases, with 7 bases between them. The CDR3: CASSLTDPGANVLTF. CDR3 nucleotide sequence: TGTGCCAGCAGCTTAACGGATCCTGGGGCCAACGTCCTGACTTTC.

CDR3 in amino acids: CASSGGAGSQQFF. The CDR3 DNA sequence: TGTGCCAGCTCCGGGGGGGCCGGGAGCCAGCAGTTCTTC. V and J are TRBV7-8 and TRBJ2-1; TRBD2 matches 8 bases. CDR3 size: 13 residues. V shed 8 bases and J 11 bases; nucleotides not matched to a gene: 11. Germline V gene lookup returns CDR1 SGHVS and CDR2 FQNEAQ.

The chain employs TRBV29-1 and TRBJ2-1; D is unresolved. Germline V gene lookup returns CDR1 SQVTM and CDR2 ANQGSEA. The CDR3 sequence is 14 residues long. CDR3 protein: CRGSDRPSYNEQFF. DNA of the CDR3: TGCAGGGGGTCGGACCGCCCTTCCTACAATGAGCAGTTCTTC.

The chain joins TRBV5-4 to TRBJ2-3; no clear D gene. This CDR3 is built from 13 residues. V was clipped by 2 bases and J by 1 base, with 5 bases between them. From germline, CDR1 is SGHNT and CDR2 YYREEE (reference sequence). The chain's CDR3 is CASSFGGTDTQYF. CDR3 bases: TGTGCCAGCAGCTTTGGAGGCACAGATACGCAGTATTTT.

This clone is a singleton in its sample. This rearrangement joins TRBV20-1 to TRBJ1-2; no firm D call. This CDR3 has 11 residues. The V gene lost 0 bases and the J gene lost 4 bases, with 3 bases spanning the gap. Germline CDR1 DFQATT, CDR2 SNEGSKA (reference sequence). This chain's CDR3 is CSARDLYGYTF. Here the CDR3 DNA reads TGCAGTGCTAGAGACCTCTATGGCTACACCTTC.

The genes are TRBV6-1 and TRBJ2-7; a weak D match, TRBD1 (6 bases). The length of the CDR3 is 15 residues. The germline gives CDR1 MNHNS, CDR2 SASEGT. Between the trimmed V and J ends, which lost 2 bases and 3 bases, there was a span of 14 bases. Written as DNA, the CDR3 is TGTGCCAGCAGTGAAAGCACAGGGAATCTCTACGAGCAGTACTTC. Its translation is CASSESTGNLYEQYF.

The rearrangement links TRBV7-2 to TRBJ1-2; D gene ambiguous. CDR1 and CDR2 (germline): SGHTA, FQGNSA. Between the trimmed V and J ends, which lost 5 bases and 4 bases, there was a span of 14 bases. The CDR3 totals 14 residues. The CDR3 region is CASSLDTSSYGYTF. The CDR3 bases are TGTGCCAGCAGCCTCGACACTTCTAGCTATGGCTACACCTTC. Filled out from reference TRBV7-2 and TRBJ1-2, the complete variable domain reads GAGVSQSPSNKVTEKGKDVELRCDPISGHTALYWYRQSLGQGLEFLIYFQGNSAPDKSGLPSDRFSAERTGGSVSTLTIQRTQQEDSAVYLCASSLDTSSYGYTFGSGTRLTVV.

V and J are TRBV27 and TRBJ2-5; possible D gene TRBD1, 6 bases. V lost 4 bases, J lost 10 bases, and 10 bases lay in between. The CDR3 sequence is 11 residues long. Germline V gives CDR1 MNHEY, CDR2 SMNVEV (reference sequence). The CDR3 region has the DNA TGTGCCAGCAGTTCCTCAGGGGTCCAGTACTTC. Protein product: CASSSSGVQYF.

The chain couples TRBV5-4 to TRBJ2-5; TRBD2 matches 14 bases. CDR3 length: 17 residues. CDR1 and CDR2 (germline): SGHNT, YYREEE (reference sequence). Germline trimming cut 4 bases from V and 5 bases from J; bases unmatched to any gene: 10. CDR3 residues: CASSVGLAGVAGETQYF. CDR3 DNA: TGTGCCAGCAGCGTGGGACTAGCGGGGGTAGCCGGGGAGACCCAGTACTTC.

The V gene is TRBV11-2, the J gene TRBJ2-1, with 7 bases lining up with TRBD2. This CDR3 has 14 residues. CDR1 is SGHAT and CDR2 is FQNNGV in the germline V gene. J gave up 6 bases and V 5 bases, and 7 bases lay outside the gene matches. The CDR3 DNA reads TGTGCCAGCAGCGCCAAGGGGACTACCAATGAGCAGTTCTTC. It translates to CASSAKGTTNEQFF.

Here the CDR3 reads CASSRQGVTEAFF. The CDR3 DNA reads TGTGCCAGCAGCCGACAGGGCGTCACTGAAGCTTTCTTT. The rearrangement joins TRBV5-6 to TRBJ1-1; 7 bases match TRBD1. J gave up 4 bases and V 4 bases, and 4 bases lay outside the gene matches. The germline V gene encodes CDR1 SGHDT and CDR2 YYEEEE. There are 13 residues in the CDR3. The full variable domain, in which reference TRBV5-6 and TRBJ1-1 provide the parts outside the CDR3, is DAGVTQSPTHLIKTRGQQVTLRCSPKSGHDTVSWYQQALGQGPQFIFQYYEEEERQRGNFPDRFSGHQFPNYSSELNVNALLLGDSALYLCASSRQGVTEAFFGQGTRLTVV.

The J gene is TRBJ1-4, the V gene TRBV6-5; D uncertain. Germline V CDR1 and CDR2: MNHEY, SVGAGI. V gave up 3 bases and J gave up 5 bases, with 13 bases separating them. The CDR3 spans 15 residues. CDR3 region: CASSYSTQRNEKLFF. In nucleotides, the CDR3 is TGTGCCAGCAGTTATTCGACTCAACGGAATGAAAAACTGTTTTTT.

This clone has just a few counts. This chain connects TRBV7-2 to TRBJ2-5; TRBD2 agrees at 15 bases. The CDR3 sequence is 15 residues long. The germline V gene encodes CDR1 SGHTA and CDR2 FQGNSA. V gave up 5 bases and J gave up 5 bases; unmatched junction bases: 3. The CDR3 loop reads CASSRTSGGAETQYF. CDR3 DNA: TGTGCCAGCAGCAGGACTAGCGGGGGGGCGGAGACCCAGTACTTC. Full variable domain (outside the CDR3, taken from reference TRBV7-2 and TRBJ2-5): GAGVSQSPSNKVTEKGKDVELRCDPISGHTALYWYRQSLGQGLEFLIYFQGNSAPDKSGLPSDRFSAERTGGSVSTLTIQRTQQEDSAVYLCASSRTSGGAETQYFGPGTRLLVL.

The chain combines TRBV30 with TRBJ2-1; D remains ambiguous. The germline CDR1 and CDR2 sequences are GTSNPN and SVGIG (reference sequence). With 2 bases removed from V and 12 bases from J, the gap between germline ends came to 11 bases. The CDR3 covers 11 residues. CDR3 protein: CAWSKGFGQFF. CDR3 bases: TGTGCCTGGAGTAAAGGGTTTGGGCAGTTCTTC.

This clone was detected once. J is TRBJ2-6 and V is TRBV9; D gene unclear. Looked up from germline, CDR1 is SGDLS and CDR2 is YYNGEE. This CDR3 is 15 amino acids long. V was trimmed by 1 base and J by 1 base, leaving 6 bases between them. The CDR3 here is CASSVTQSGANVLTF. In DNA form, the CDR3 reads TGTGCCAGCAGCGTAACTCAATCTGGGGCCAACGTCCTGACTTTC. Full variable domain (missing parts from reference TRBV9 and TRBJ2-6): DSGVTQTPKHLITATGQRVTLRCSPRSGDLSVYWYQQSLDQGLQFLIQYYNGEERAKGNILERFSAQQFPDLHSELNLSSLELGDSALYFCASSVTQSGANVLTFGAGSRLTVL.

A remark on this clone: This same CDR3 is encoded by further DNA sequences in the sample. The rearrangement uses TRBV30 and TRBJ1-1; D unclear. The V and J ends lost 2 bases and 11 bases respectively, with 12 bases between them. Germline V gene lookup returns CDR1 GTSNPN and CDR2 SVGIG (reference sequence). The CDR3 loop spans 11 amino acids. The CDR3 bases are TGTGCCTGGAGTAAAGGGTCGGAGGCTTTCTTT. It encodes CAWSKGSEAFF.

This rearrangement joins TRBV6-6 to TRBJ1-4; 7 bases fit TRBD1. Germline-derived CDR1 and CDR2 are MNHNY and SVGAGI (reference sequence). V lost 5 bases, J lost 7 bases, and 7 bases stayed unmatched. The CDR3 is 14 residues long. The CDR3 here is CASSLGQDGEKLFF. The CDR3 DNA follows: TGTGCCAGCAGTCTCGGACAGGACGGTGAAAAACTGTTTTTT.

This clone was seen at least ten times. The J gene is TRBJ2-1, the V gene TRBV5-4; D assignment may be TRBD1 or TRBD2 (6 bases each). CDR3 length equals 14 residues. V was shortened by 4 bases and J by 9 bases, with 17 bases between the two germline ends. Germline CDR1 is SGHNT and CDR2 is YYREEE (reference sequence). The CDR3 loop is CASSEGGGRTEQFF. CDR3 DNA sequence: TGTGCCAGCAGCGAAGGGGGAGGTAGGACTGAGCAGTTCTTC.

The chain links TRBV11-2 to TRBJ2-1; the match to TRBD2 covers 8 bases. Germline V gene lookup returns CDR1 SGHAT and CDR2 FQNNGV. The CDR3 has 15 amino acids. The V and J ends lost 5 bases and 2 bases, in that order; junction bases with no gene match: 5. The CDR3, as DNA: TGTGCCAGCAGCCCAAGACTAGCGCCCTACAATGAGCAGTTCTTC. It translates to CASSPRLAPYNEQFF.

The chain is built from TRBV7-2 and TRBJ2-1, with D tentatively TRBD2 (6 bases). Germline loops: CDR1 SGHTA, CDR2 FQGNSA. Deletions cut 4 bases from V and 2 bases from J, with 9 bases between. This CDR3 has 14 amino acids. CDR3 nucleotides: TGTGCCAGCAGCTACGGGACTCCCTACAATGAGCAGTTCTTC. Translating gives CASSYGTPYNEQFF.